This T cell receptor beta chain was sequenced during a study of T cells in localized non-small cell lung cancer. The table lists this clone with a few counts. Generated by immunoSEQ multiplex PCR, the TCRdb table keeps only in-frame clones and is missing some. Of some 3,300 clones listed, approximately 35% are singletons. The CDR3 is made up of 14 amino acids. Germline V lookup: CDR1 MGHRA, CDR2 YSYEKL. Trimming shortened V by 0 bases and J by 4 bases, and 9 bases separated the two germline ends. The sequence was collected from a female donor over 55 with stage I lung adenocarcinoma. Here the sequenced sample was lung tumor tissue, taken before any cancer treatment. V and J are TRBV4-1 and TRBJ1-2, with D possibly TRBD1 on 6 matching bases. This CDR3 reads CASSQEGQVYGYTF. The CDR3 DNA reads as TGCGCCAGCAGCCAAGAGGGACAAGTCTATGGCTACACCTTC.